These T cell receptor beta chains were read from a single sample in a study of T cell responses to AZD1222 COVID-19 vaccine. The method was immunoSEQ multiplex PCR; TCRdb's version includes in-frame clones alone and lacks a portion of them. The profile shows some 91,000 clones, around nine tenths of them singletons. Sequenced here: peripheral blood, sampled on day 0 of AZD1222 vaccination. The origin of the receptors is an adult in good health. Both conserved end residues are trimmed from each CDR3. The order of the fields is J gene, V gene, CDR3 protein.

j_call: TRBJ1-6
v_call: TRBV7-9
cdr3_aa: ASSPSKARGGNSPLH

j_call: TRBJ1-5
v_call: TRBV19
cdr3_aa: ASRTQGAGNQPQH

j_call: TRBJ2-7
v_call: TRBV14
cdr3_aa: ASSLISGTPLYEQY

j_call: TRBJ2-5
v_call: TRBV6-5
cdr3_aa: ASRAGHNTQETQY

j_call: TRBJ2-2
v_call: TRBV3-1/TRBV3-2
cdr3_aa: ASSQGVHRTIVNTGELF

j_call: TRBJ2-2
v_call: TRBV2
cdr3_aa: ASKPGLAGGFTGELF

j_call: TRBJ1-3
v_call: TRBV27
cdr3_aa: ASSPDRGAGNTIY

j_call: TRBJ1-6
v_call: TRBV30
cdr3_aa: ASESGNSPLH

j_call: TRBJ1-2
v_call: TRBV7-2
cdr3_aa: ASSPTGKANYGYT

j_call: TRBJ2-6
v_call: TRBV7-9
cdr3_aa: ASSSRDTGANVLT

j_call: TRBJ1-1
v_call: TRBV11-2
cdr3_aa: ASSLMGQNTEAF

j_call: TRBJ1-1
v_call: TRBV6-5
cdr3_aa: ASSYPREIDTEAF

j_call: TRBJ1-1
v_call: TRBV5-1
cdr3_aa: ASSRWGGADEAF

j_call: TRBJ2-3
v_call: TRBV5-5
cdr3_aa: ASSLGDGDTQY

j_call: TRBJ2-7
v_call: TRBV7-2
cdr3_aa: ASSSTSGSSYEQY

j_call: TRBJ2-3
v_call: TRBV9
cdr3_aa: ASSTVPLLADTQY

j_call: TRBJ1-2
v_call: TRBV4-3
cdr3_aa: ASSPQTGTNYGYT

j_call: TRBJ2-3
v_call: TRBV18
cdr3_aa: ASQLTGVPTDTQY

j_call: TRBJ1-1
v_call: TRBV6-4
cdr3_aa: ASSLSGYTEAF

j_call: TRBJ2-3
v_call: TRBV7-8
cdr3_aa: ASSLVPGQGTDTQY

j_call: TRBJ2-5
v_call: TRBV27
cdr3_aa: ASSQSPKETQY

j_call: TRBJ2-1
v_call: TRBV4-3
cdr3_aa: ASSQDRVSYNEQF

j_call: TRBJ2-4
v_call: TRBV11-2
cdr3_aa: ASSLHVIQY

j_call: TRBJ1-2
v_call: TRBV9
cdr3_aa: ASSVGAGVHGYT

j_call: TRBJ2-5
v_call: TRBV5-1
cdr3_aa: ASSLGWPSGEQETQY

j_call: TRBJ1-4
v_call: TRBV27
cdr3_aa: ASRQAGGTVEKLF

j_call: TRBJ2-2
v_call: TRBV15
cdr3_aa: ATSRPPGGNTGELF

j_call: TRBJ2-2
v_call: TRBV30
cdr3_aa: AWSVANRNTGELF

j_call: TRBJ1-5
v_call: TRBV9
cdr3_aa: ASSPGQGGNQPQH

j_call: TRBJ1-2
v_call: TRBV10-3
cdr3_aa: AIRAGHNISANYGYT

j_call: TRBJ2-1
v_call: TRBV18
cdr3_aa: ASSPDGGDNEQF

j_call: TRBJ2-1
v_call: TRBV4-1
cdr3_aa: ASSQDRGGGAIEQF

j_call: TRBJ1-4
v_call: TRBV2
cdr3_aa: ASSAIQGTNEKLF

j_call: TRBJ1-1
v_call: TRBV5-8
cdr3_aa: ASSFRGMNTEAF

j_call: TRBJ2-7
v_call: TRBV3-1/TRBV3-2
cdr3_aa: ASSPQGLAEPYEQY

j_call: TRBJ1-3
v_call: TRBV5-5
cdr3_aa: ASSVPGPNVNTIY

j_call: TRBJ2-1
v_call: TRBV11-2
cdr3_aa: ASSKFPRQGGDNEQF

j_call: TRBJ1-6
v_call: TRBV14
cdr3_aa: ASSRNRGSPLH

j_call: TRBJ1-2
v_call: TRBV28
cdr3_aa: ASSLGSDRGGYGYT

j_call: TRBJ2-3
v_call: TRBV24-1
cdr3_aa: ATSGWTSGSKTDTQY

j_call: TRBJ1-5
v_call: TRBV12-5
cdr3_aa: ASGFIGGPYQPQH

j_call: TRBJ2-1
v_call: TRBV5-1
cdr3_aa: ASSYGDEQF

j_call: TRBJ1-1
v_call: TRBV11-3
cdr3_aa: ASSPLGGTEAF

j_call: TRBJ1-1
v_call: TRBV12-3/TRBV12-4
cdr3_aa: ASSFGQMTEAF

j_call: TRBJ1-2
v_call: TRBV28
cdr3_aa: ASSWTGVLGYT

j_call: TRBJ2-1
v_call: TRBV3-1/TRBV3-2
cdr3_aa: ASSPTHAGSSYNEQF

j_call: TRBJ1-2
v_call: TRBV4-1
cdr3_aa: ASSQDFFKGERSGYT

j_call: TRBJ1-2
v_call: TRBV5-1
cdr3_aa: ASSLVYREMDYGYT